This TCR beta chain is drawn from a study of cytomegalovirus exposure and HLA in healthy donors. In its sample, this clone was seen once. Its antigen is still unknown. Notes on the study in general: A later analysis linked a missense DCLRE1C variant to TCR beta V- and J-gene trimming. Overall, approximately 150 TCR beta chains were annotated as cytomegalovirus-associated. The study had only CMV serostatus as immune exposure information. In a later analysis, productive TCRs from donors in an Asian-associated ancestry cluster reportedly carried fewer N-insertions than the cohort mean.

The PCR ran on 60 Vbeta and 13 Jbeta primers. The data were produced by immunoSEQ multiplex PCR, yet TCRdb's version contains in-frame clones alone and is incomplete. Of 55,000 to 65,000 clones in the sample, around 90% are singletons; the top ten hold roughly 1.6%. The V gene's germline CDR1 is SGHVS and CDR2 FQNEAQ. CDR3 length: 13 amino acids. The J segment lost 13 bases and the V segment lost 1 base, leaving 8 bases of the junction unmatched. Input material: PBMCs. This TCR derives from a man younger than 40 in good health and CMV-seropositive. The V gene is TRBV7-8, the J gene TRBJ2-5, with 8 bases lining up with TRBD2. Written as DNA, the CDR3 is TGTGCCAGCAGCTTAGGACTAGCGCGCCCTTCGTACTTC. Protein: CASSLGLARPSYF.